A single T cell receptor (beta chain) is shown here with its context. Its antigen is not yet known. No much larger clone exists at a distance of one base, and base qualities are not known. Systemically healthy Caucasian individuals from Russia, roughly 40 in total and aged about 6 to 90 years, were included as donors. Ten milliliters of peripheral blood were drawn from each donor into EDTA-treated Vacutainer tubes. Ficoll-Paque density-gradient centrifugation was used to isolate PBMCs, with at least 6 million obtained per sample. Total RNA, at least 6 micrograms per sample, was extracted from PBMCs with Trizol reagent. For every donor, flow cytometry on a PBMC aliquot measured the percentage of naive CD45RAhigh/CD27high T cells. The record originates from a study of blood T cells in healthy people across ages (dated by TCRdb to the mid-2010s). As for the study more broadly: In model experiments, template switching captured roughly one uniquely barcoded TCR beta cDNA molecule for every two T cells. The donors were divided into four age groups: young (average approximately 16 years), middle-aged (approximately 41), aged (62) and long-lived (nearly 85). To avoid experimental bias, donors of different ages were randomly spread across the sequencing lanes. The study measured age-related changes in TCR beta repertoire diversity using deep sequencing normalized with unique cDNA molecular identifiers. Two additional independent replicas of 1 million unique cDNA reads from the same blood draw were analyzed for two donors (one aged 18 to 29 and one aged 80 or older). Study-wide conclusions, independent of this receptor: Conclusive comparison of naive and antigen-experienced compartments was prevented by the profiling of bulk unsorted PBMCs. Observed TCR beta diversity per million T cells fell roughly linearly with age, and a significant reduction was already apparent by age around 40. The long-lived group showed more naive CD4+ T cells, fewer expanded clones and increased TCR diversity than the aged group, suggesting age selection. Estimates of total diversity from one million sequenced T cells were regarded as lower bounds and underestimates. Observed TCR beta diversity correlated strongly with the percentage of naive T cells measured by flow cytometry. Donor CMV infection status was unknown, potentially confounding age-related changes in expanded clonotypes.

The germline V gene encodes CDR1 MGHRA and CDR2 YSYEKL. Counted from cysteine to phenylalanine, this CDR3 has 15 amino acids. The DNA shown is the 45-base CDR3, in frame from base 1. V is reduced by 5 bases and J by 0 bases, leaving a spacing of 13 bases between them. The library was generated by 5' RACE. The reads were generated on an Illumina HiSeq 2500. A second PCR of 7 to 11 cycles was run with a J-beta primer mix and a sample-barcoded 5' primer. A template-switch 5' adaptor carrying 12 random nucleotides introduced a unique molecular identifier onto each TCR beta cDNA molecule. Each sample yielded at least 2.5 million CDR3-containing paired-end reads. First-strand cDNA synthesis was performed from all RNA using the Mint cDNA synthesis kit, with priming by a TRBC-specific oligonucleotide. After uracil-DNA glycosylase treatment, a first 18-cycle PCR used universal primers M1SS and BC2_uni_R on all cDNA. As for the authors' bioinformatics: Normalization of each sample was performed by random selection of 1 million high-quality reads, each carrying a distinct molecular identifier. Reads sharing molecular identifiers were discarded rather than binned into consensus sequences. CDR3 identification, clonotype clustering and error correction used MiTCR with a Q25 quality threshold and the strictest error-elimination algorithm. A nonparametric unseen species model using Euler transformation provided a lower-bound estimate of total TCR beta diversity. The public reads were quality trimmed at Q25 with fastp and then assembled into clones with MiXCR by TCRdb, keeping productive beta chains. Each record represents a unique CDR3 protein, reported with the most common genes and DNA among its rows. TCRdb, not the original authors, processed these V and J calls. This sample gives about 1.4 million distinct CDR3 sequences in total; 59% of them show up just once. The ten largest clones take up more than 6% of the sample.

The sample consisted of blood. The TCR was taken from a man between 18 and 35 years old in good health. The chain uses TRBV4-1 and TRBJ1-1, and perhaps TRBD1 as D gene, on 5 matching bases. The sequenced DNA is TGCGCCAGCAGCTCGCTGGGGCTGTTGAACACTGAAGCTTTCTTT. Its coded protein is CASSSLGLLNTEAFF.